One sample yielded the 2 T cell receptor beta chains listed below, sequenced in a study of a mutant IDH1 vaccine in newly diagnosed glioma. The time point is: week 11, during vaccination. Vaccination used 300 ug of mutant IDH1 20-mer peptide per dose, with topical imiquimod. The repertoire was sequenced with immunoSEQ multiplex PCR; TCRdb's copy has only in-frame clones and lacks some. The sample contains 60,000 to 75,000 clones, roughly four fifths of which appear only once. No cognate antigen is known for these TCRs. The sample in question was PBMCs, obtained from a glioma patient whose treatment included an IDH1 peptide vaccine. These receptors all stem from a man between 25 and 39 years old with glioma.

The gene calls are TRBV2 and TRBJ2-7; D possibly corresponds to TRBD1 (5 bases). The CDR3 extends over 16 amino acids. The V end was cut by 7 bases, the J end by 4 bases, with 23 bases between. Per germline, CDR1 SNHLY and CDR2 FYNNEI. In nucleotides, the CDR3 is TGTGCCAGCATAATAGACAGCCAAATTACGACATACGAGCAGTACTTC. It codes for CASIIDSQITTYEQYF.

CDR3 protein: CAWGTGPLGNTIYF. The DNA for the CDR3 is TGTGCCTGGGGGACAGGGCCTCTTGGAAACACCATATATTTT. The genes are TRBV30 and TRBJ1-3, with 9 bases matching TRBD1. The germline V gene has CDR1 GTSNPN and CDR2 SVGIG (reference sequence). The CDR3 runs to 14 residues. J lost 3 bases, V lost 5 bases, and 5 bases had no gene match.